Presented here are 16 T cell receptor beta chains from one specimen sequenced in a study of T-cell reconstitution after alpha-beta-depleted transplantation in children. It was with unique molecular identifiers that the TCRbeta library was prepared. In TCRdb, the PCR reads were re-called with MiXCR into one record per CDR3 protein. The sample carries 380,000 or so distinct CDR3 sequences, about an eighth recorded once. This specimen consisted of PBMCs, obtained from the stem cell graft. These receptors originate from a human donor who donated a stem cell graft to a child with Fanconi anemia.

In this sample, this clonotype turned up a few times. The chain recombines TRBV20-1 with TRBJ2-7; TRBD1 matches at 9 bases. The V gene's germline CDR1 is DFQATT and CDR2 SNEGSKA (reference sequence). The length of the CDR3 is 12 residues. Trimming cost V 6 bases and J 5 bases; bases outside gene matches: 5. The CDR3 loop reads CSAGQGGDEQYV. The CDR3 DNA reads as TGCAGTGCGGGACAGGGTGGGGACGAGCAGTACGTC.

This clonotype was counted ten times or more. This CDR3 is CSVDDGQGRDGYTF. CDR3 nucleotide sequence: TGCAGCGTCGACGATGGACAGGGTAGAGATGGCTACACCTTC. V usage is TRBV29-1 and J usage is TRBJ1-2, with 8 bases aligning to TRBD1. V trimming: 6 bases; J trimming: 6 bases; junction bases outside the gene matches: 12. The CDR3 has 14 residues. Germline V gene data show CDR1 as SQVTM and CDR2 as ANQGSEA.

The chain joins TRBV4-3 to TRBJ2-7; 7 bases line up with TRBD1. The CDR3 extends over 15 amino acids. Trimming at V came to 4 bases and at J to 2 bases, leaving 8 bases not matched to a gene. Looked up from germline, CDR1 is LGHNA and CDR2 is YSLEER. The CDR3 region is CASSRLTGSAYEQYF. CDR3 coding DNA: TGCGCCAGCAGCCGGTTGACAGGGAGCGCCTACGAGCAGTACTTC.

This clonotype was counted between two and nine times. V is TRBV4-3 and J is TRBJ1-2, with unresolved D. The length of the CDR3 is 16 residues. The germline CDR1 and CDR2 sequences are LGHNA and YSLEER. The V end was cut by 0 bases, the J end by 4 bases, with 15 bases between. CDR3 in DNA: TGCGCCAGCAGCCAAGATCGTCCCGGAATGGGCTATGGCTACACCTTC. As protein: CASSQDRPGMGYGYTF.

This chain connects TRBV5-5 to TRBJ1-3; tentatively, D is TRBD1 (6 bases). V was clipped by 4 bases and J by 0 bases, with 14 bases between them. The CDR3 totals 16 residues. Germline CDR1 and CDR2: SGHKS and YYEKEE (reference sequence). The CDR3 DNA reads as TGTGCCAGCAGCGGGGGGCGTTCCCTCTCTGGAAACACCATATATTTT. It specifies CASSGGRSLSGNTIYF.

The rearrangement links TRBV11-2 to TRBJ2-1; 8 bases agree with TRBD1. The CDR3 has 14 residues. Germline assignment: CDR1 SGHAT and CDR2 FQNNGV. V lost 5 bases to trimming and J lost 9 bases; unmatched junction nucleotides: 9. This chain's CDR3 is CASSPNQGAGEQFF. CDR3 bases: TGTGCCAGCAGCCCGAACCAGGGGGCTGGTGAGCAGTTCTTC. The complete variable domain, with remaining parts taken from reference TRBV11-2 and TRBJ2-1, reads EAGVAQSPRYKIIEKRQSVAFWCNPISGHATLYWYQQILGQGPKLLIQFQNNGVVDDSQLPKDRFSAERLKGVDSTLKIQPAKLEDSAVYLCASSPNQGAGEQFFGPGTRLTVL.

At least ten counts were recorded for this clonotype. The chain joins TRBV7-9 to TRBJ2-3; 11 bases are a match to TRBD2. There are 15 residues in the CDR3. V was pared by 3 bases and J by 4 bases, with 3 bases of the junction left unmatched. The V gene's germline CDR1 is SEHNR and CDR2 FQNEAQ (reference sequence). For the CDR3, the DNA is TGTGCCAGCAGCTTTGGGACTAGCGGTGCAGATACGCAGTATTTT. Translating gives CASSFGTSGADTQYF.

There are a few counts of this clonotype. V usage is TRBV2 and J usage is TRBJ1-6; D is ambiguous. Germline V gives CDR1 SNHLY, CDR2 FYNNEI. V lost 4 bases and J 6 bases, leaving 16 bases between the germline ends. CDR3 length equals 16 residues. The CDR3 region has the DNA TGTGCCAGCAGTGGATCTGTCGGACGGAGTAATTCACCCCTCCACTTT. Translating gives CASSGSVGRSNSPLHF. Based on the CDR3 plus reference TRBV2 and TRBJ1-6, the full variable domain is EPEVTQTPSHQVTQMGQEVILRCVPISNHLYFYWYRQILGQKVEFLVSFYNNEISEKSEIFDDQFSVERPDGSNFTLKIRSTKLEDSAMYFCASSGSVGRSNSPLHFGNGTRLTVT.

This chain connects TRBV20-1 to TRBJ2-1; D call uncertain. V lost 0 bases to trimming and J lost 10 bases, with 13 bases between them. Germline values: CDR1 DFQATT, CDR2 SNEGSKA (reference sequence). The CDR3 runs 13 residues. The CDR3: CSARDNSDYEQFF. CDR3 sequence (DNA): TGCAGTGCTAGAGATAACTCGGATTACGAGCAGTTCTTC.

The chain uses TRBV5-6 and TRBJ1-6, with D possibly matching TRBD1 (6 bases). CDR1 SGHDT and CDR2 YYEEEE come from the germline V gene. V shed 4 bases and J shed 6 bases, with 14 bases lying between them. CDR3 length: 15 amino acids. The CDR3 is CASSLLTGANSPLHF. CDR3 in DNA: TGTGCCAGCAGCCTACTGACAGGAGCTAATTCACCCCTCCACTTT.

This chain connects TRBV5-6 to TRBJ1-1; weak D call: TRBD1 (5 bases). The CDR3 has 15 residues. V lost 4 bases and J 2 bases, leaving 15 bases between the germline ends. CDR1 is SGHDT, CDR2 YYEEEE, per germline. The CDR3: CASSGWGRVNTEAFF. In DNA form, the CDR3 reads TGTGCCAGCAGCGGTTGGGGCAGGGTTAACACTGAAGCTTTCTTT.

This chain joins TRBV15 and TRBJ2-5; D remains ambiguous. The CDR3 totals 15 residues. Germline V gene data show CDR1 as LNHNV and CDR2 as YYDKDF (reference sequence). Trimming removed 0 bases from V and 0 bases from J, with 8 bases in between. The CDR3 region is CATSREFEYQETQYF. CDR3 nucleotides: TGTGCCACCAGCAGAGAATTTGAGTACCAAGAGACCCAGTACTTC.

Concerning this clonotype: This clone may be a read error of a much larger clone one base away. The genes are TRBV20-1 and TRBJ2-3; weak D call: TRBD2 (5 bases). There are 14 residues in the CDR3. Between the trimmed V and J ends, which lost 7 bases and 2 bases, there was a span of 16 bases. Germline CDR1 DFQATT, CDR2 SNEGSKA (reference sequence). CDR3 in amino acids: CSVPGDLNTDTQYF. CDR3 nucleotides: TGCAGTGTTCCCGGGGATCTCAACACAGATACGCAGTATTTT.

The V call is TRBV7-2, the J call TRBJ1-5; weak D call: TRBD1 (6 bases). CDR1 and CDR2 (germline): SGHTA, FQGNSA. This CDR3 is 16 amino acids long. Trimming pared 5 bases from V and 0 bases from J, leaving 14 bases between. The DNA for the CDR3 is TGTGCCAGCAGCAGAAGACAGGTCTATAGCAATCAGCCCCAGCATTTT. This sequence encodes CASSRRQVYSNQPQHF. The complete variable domain, with remaining parts taken from reference TRBV7-2 and TRBJ1-5, reads GAGVSQSPSNKVTEKGKDVELRCDPISGHTALYWYRQSLGQGLEFLIYFQGNSAPDKSGLPSDRFSAERTGGSVSTLTIQRTQQEDSAVYLCASSRRQVYSNQPQHFGDGTRLSIL.

In this sample, this clonotype turned up a few times. J is TRBJ2-4 and V is TRBV6-2 or TRBV6-3; D is perhaps TRBD1 (5 bases). Germline loops: CDR1 MNHEY, CDR2 SVGEGT. Trimming took 6 bases from V and 2 from J, leaving 17 bases between them. The CDR3 is 16 residues long. As DNA, the CDR3 is TGTGCCAGCAGCCAGGATTTCAGGGTGACCAAAAACATTCAGTACTTC. This codes for CASSQDFRVTKNIQYF.

This clonotype occurred a few times. V usage is TRBV9 and J usage is TRBJ1-2, with 8 bases matching TRBD1. The CDR3 sequence is 15 residues long. Germline V lookup: CDR1 SGDLS, CDR2 YYNGEE. Trimming cost V 4 bases and J 3 bases; bases outside gene matches: 8. CDR3 coding DNA: TGTGCCAGCAGCCCCGGACAGGGAGTTTACTATGGCTACACCTTC. This translates into CASSPGQGVYYGYTF.